The subject of this entry is one TCR beta chain. From germline, CDR1 is WNHNN and CDR2 SYGVQD (reference sequence). This CDR3 comprises 16 residues. Trimming took 0 bases from V and 4 from J, leaving 15 bases between them. The entry originates in a study of blood T cell repertoires in COVID-19. On the study more broadly: There were acute and convalescent COVID-19 samples, and they came from the United States, Italy and Spain.

The repertoire was sequenced with immunoSEQ multiplex PCR; TCRdb's copy has only in-frame clones and lacks some. The sample lists some 240,000 clones, around 88% occurring once. Specimen: PBMCs or T cells enriched from blood (not recorded which). The TCR was taken from a woman between 40 and 50 years old with acute COVID-19. The V gene is TRBV10-1, the J gene TRBJ1-1; D is ambiguous. CDR3 residues: CASSESRQSSGTEAFF. CDR3 sequence (DNA): TGCGCCAGCAGTGAGTCAAGGCAGTCGAGCGGCACTGAAGCTTTCTTT.